This TCR beta chain originates from a study of blood T cell repertoires in COVID-19. Across the whole study: Whether acute or convalescent, the COVID-19 samples came from the United States, Italy and Spain.

In the authors' methods: Amplification of reference gene primers provided the estimated nucleated cell counts. Repertoires were generated with immunoSEQ multiplex PCR, while TCRdb's copy carries only in-frame clones and drops some. The V and J calls and the clone size are those of that table, but D and trimming were determined from the DNA. The table has 210,000 or so clones, about nine tenths seen once; the top ten hold roughly 2.6%. Seattle-derived patients entered the study during active infection and were followed longitudinally. The table lists this clone with a count of one. This CDR3 has 15 amino acids. Deletions cut 2 bases from V and 7 bases from J, with 16 bases between. Germline V gene sequence: CDR1 SGHVS, CDR2 FQNEAQ.

This TCR was recovered from a man aged 30 to 39 with COVID-19, enrolled during active disease. The sequenced sample was peripheral blood. This chain joins TRBV7-8 and TRBJ2-3, with D possibly matching TRBD1 (6 bases). CDR3 DNA sequence: TGTGCCAGCAGCTTAAGGGGGAGAGGCATGAATACGCAGTATTTT. Its translation: CASSLRGRGMNTQYF.